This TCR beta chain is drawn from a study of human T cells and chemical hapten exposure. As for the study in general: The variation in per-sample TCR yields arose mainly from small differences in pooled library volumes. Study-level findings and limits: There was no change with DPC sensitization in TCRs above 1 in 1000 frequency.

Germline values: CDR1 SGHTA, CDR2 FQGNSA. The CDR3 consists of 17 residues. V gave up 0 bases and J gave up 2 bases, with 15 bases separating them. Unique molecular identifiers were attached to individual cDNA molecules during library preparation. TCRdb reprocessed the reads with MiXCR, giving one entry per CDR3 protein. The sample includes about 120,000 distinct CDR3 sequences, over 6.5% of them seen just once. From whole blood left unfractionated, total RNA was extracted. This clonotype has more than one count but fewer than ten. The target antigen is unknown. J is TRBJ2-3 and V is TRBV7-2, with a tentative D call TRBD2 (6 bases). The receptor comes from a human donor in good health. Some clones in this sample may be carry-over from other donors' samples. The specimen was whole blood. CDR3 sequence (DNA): TGTGCCAGCAGCTTAGCCGTGACGGGAGCCCTCACAGATACGCAGTATTTT. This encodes CASSLAVTGALTDTQYF.